Shown below are 27 T cell receptor beta chains from a single sample sequenced in a study of technical replicates of blood from a handful of donors. Clones were read by immunoSEQ multiplex PCR, and TCRdb kept only the in-frame ones, dropping some. The sample has some 15,000 clones, approximately 88% seen once. The sequencing input was PBMCs. The source is a human donor in good health.

In its sample, this clone was seen a few times. This chain uses TRBV5-4 with TRBJ2-2; TRBD1 matches at 7 bases. The CDR3 has 16 residues. CDR1 is SGHNT, CDR2 YYREEE, per germline (reference sequence). Unmatched junction bases numbered 4, after V lost 0 bases and J lost 2 bases. CDR3 sequence (DNA): TGTGCCAGCAGCTTGGGTGGACAGGCAAACACCGGGGAGCTGTTTTTT. Translation gives CASSLGGQANTGELFF.

V usage is TRBV6-1 and J usage is TRBJ1-1; D call uncertain. Trimming pared 4 bases from V and 4 bases from J, leaving 7 bases between. The CDR3 has 12 amino acids. CDR1 and CDR2 (germline): MNHNS, SASEGT. Written as DNA, the CDR3 is TGTGCCAGCAGTGTGGAGCGCACTGAAGCTTTCTTT. Translating it yields CASSVERTEAFF.

The chain recombines TRBV5-1 with TRBJ2-1, with TRBD2 identical over 8 bases. The germline gives CDR1 SGHRS, CDR2 YFSETQ. This CDR3 is 15 amino acids long. J was trimmed by 10 bases and V by 3 bases; bases with no gene match: 12. The DNA for the CDR3 is TGCGCCAGCAGCTCCCCTGAGCTAGCGGGCGACGAGCAGTTCTTC. It is translated as CASSSPELAGDEQFF.

As DNA, the CDR3 is TGTGCCAGCAGCGCGAGCCCGGGACAGGAAGCTTTCTTT. Translated: CASSASPGQEAFF. The chain joins TRBV9 to TRBJ1-1; 7 bases fit TRBD1. The CDR3 is 13 amino acids. CDR1 is SGDLS, CDR2 YYNGEE, per germline. After removal of 3 bases from V and 8 bases from J, the junction contained 7 bases not matched to a gene.

The chain couples TRBV7-9 to TRBJ1-4; 9 nucleotides match TRBD1. CDR1 is SEHNR and CDR2 is FQNEAQ in the germline V gene (reference sequence). The CDR3 sequence is 16 residues long. The trim removed 4 bases at V and 3 bases at J, leaving 6 bases unmatched. In DNA, the CDR3 is TGTGCCAGCAGCTCGGGACAGGGTCGGGCTAATGAAAAACTGTTTTTT. Translated, it gives CASSSGQGRANEKLFF.

CDR3 bases: TGCGCCAGCAGCGTCGGTAGGGGGACCGTGAGGGCTGAAGCTTTCTTT. Translation: CASSVGRGTVRAEAFF. The chain carries TRBV10-2 and TRBJ1-1; D is perhaps TRBD1 (6 bases). The CDR3 consists of 16 residues. V lost 6 bases and J 6 bases, leaving 23 bases between the germline ends. Germline CDR1 WSHSY, CDR2 SAAADI.

The gene calls are TRBV7-9 and TRBJ2-4, with D possibly matching TRBD1 (6 bases). The CDR3 is 17 amino acids. Trimming took 5 bases from V and 4 from J, leaving 21 bases between them. Germline V gene data show CDR1 as SEHNR and CDR2 as FQNEAQ (reference sequence). The CDR3 region has the DNA TGTGCCAGCAGCCCTAGGATACAGGGAAGTTGGAAAAACATTCAGTACTTC. As protein: CASSPRIQGSWKNIQYF.

The chain recombines TRBV7-3 with TRBJ2-7; 9 bases are shared with TRBD2. The ends lost 5 bases at V and 6 bases at J; junction bases unmatched: 11. The germline V gene has CDR1 SGHTA and CDR2 FQGTGA. The CDR3 extends over 15 amino acids. CDR3 coding DNA: TGTGCCAGCAGCCCCGGCGTAGCGGGAGTCGGCGAGCAGTACTTC. Translation gives CASSPGVAGVGEQYF.

The chain links TRBV19 to TRBJ2-4; 9 bases line up with TRBD1. The germline V gene has CDR1 LNHDA and CDR2 SQIVND (reference sequence). V trimming: 5 bases; J trimming: 5 bases; junction bases outside the gene matches: 7. The CDR3 runs 15 residues. For the CDR3, the DNA is TGTGCCAGTAGTCCCACAGGGGGCTCGCAAAACATTCAGTACTTC. Its translation: CASSPTGGSQNIQYF.

This chain uses TRBV28 with TRBJ2-1; 13 bases fit TRBD2. The CDR3 length is 15 residues. CDR1 and CDR2 from the germline V gene are MDHEN and SYDVKM. The V gene end was trimmed by 8 bases and the J gene end by 6 bases; junction bases not matched to a gene: 7. CDR3 region: CASDSGTSGVNEQFF. The CDR3 DNA reads TGTGCCAGCGATTCAGGGACTAGCGGGGTCAATGAGCAGTTCTTC.

The V call is TRBV28, the J call TRBJ1-2, with 7 bases aligning to TRBD1. Germline loops: CDR1 MDHEN, CDR2 SYDVKM. With V trimmed by 5 bases and J by 4 bases, 4 bases remained unmatched. This CDR3 spans 13 amino acids. This CDR3 is CASSLGQIYGYTF. DNA of the CDR3: TGTGCCAGCAGTCTGGGACAGATCTATGGCTACACCTTC.

The chain employs TRBV28 and TRBJ2-5; 10 bases map to TRBD2. The V segment lost 8 bases and the J segment 1 base; nucleotides outside the gene matches: 7. The length of the CDR3 is 15 residues. Germline lookup yields CDR1 MDHEN and CDR2 SYDVKM. The DNA of the CDR3 is TGTGCCAGCGGTACCGGGACTAGCGTCCAAGAGACCCAGTACTTC. It encodes CASGTGTSVQETQYF. The complete variable domain, with remaining parts taken from reference TRBV28 and TRBJ2-5, reads DVKVTQSSRYLVKRTGEKVFLECVQDMDHENMFWYRQDPGLGLRLIYFSYDVKMKEKGDIPEGYSVSREKKERFSLILESASTNQTSMYLCASGTGTSVQETQYFGPGTRLLVL.

The gene calls are TRBV19 and TRBJ2-7; the match to TRBD2 covers 10 bases. Trimming took 5 bases from V and 2 from J; bases not matched to a gene: 6. Germline V gene data show CDR1 as LNHDA and CDR2 as SQIVND (reference sequence). The CDR3 has 15 amino acids. The CDR3 spells CASSPLAGLTYEQYF. In nucleotides, the CDR3 is TGTGCCAGTAGTCCACTAGCGGGGTTAACCTACGAGCAGTACTTC. Looking up the rest from reference TRBV19 and TRBJ2-7 gives the full variable domain: DGGITQSPKYLFRKEGQNVTLSCEQNLNHDAMYWYRQDPGQGLRLIYYSQIVNDFQKGDIAEGYSVSREKKESFPLTVTSAQKNPTAFYLCASSPLAGLTYEQYFGPGTRLTVT.

This clone was picked up one time. The chain has TRBV18 and TRBJ2-2; 9 nucleotides line up with TRBD1. The germline gives CDR1 KGHSH, CDR2 LQKENI. The ends lost 2 bases at V and 8 bases at J; junction bases unmatched: 18. The length of the CDR3 is 19 residues. The CDR3 sequence is CASSPYSHPLRDRAGELFF. Here the CDR3 DNA reads TGTGCCAGCTCACCATATTCTCATCCCCTCCGGGACAGGGCTGGGGAGCTGTTTTTT. The entire variable domain, with the rest obtained from reference TRBV18 and TRBJ2-2, is as follows: NAGVMQNPRHLVRRRGQEARLRCSPMKGHSHVYWYRQLPEEGLKFMVYLQKENIIDESGMPKERFSAEFPKEGPSILRIQQVVRGDSAAYFCASSPYSHPLRDRAGELFFGEGSRLTVL.

The chain uses TRBV18 and TRBJ2-1, with 8 bases lining up with TRBD2. V shed 3 bases and J 7 bases; nucleotides not matched to a gene: 5. The germline CDR1 and CDR2 sequences are KGHSH and LQKENI. This CDR3 has 14 amino acids. CDR3 in amino acids: CASSPMGLGNEQFF. The CDR3, as DNA: TGTGCCAGCTCACCTATGGGACTAGGGAATGAGCAGTTCTTC.

This sequence joins TRBV19 and TRBJ1-3; D is ambiguous. There are 13 residues in the CDR3. Germline CDR1 LNHDA, CDR2 SQIVND (reference sequence). V gave up 7 bases and J gave up 0 bases, with 7 bases separating them. The CDR3 DNA reads TGTGCCAGTAACAGAGACTCTGGAAACACCATATATTTT. Translated, it gives CASNRDSGNTIYF.

The chain is built from TRBV7-2 and TRBJ1-1; D is perhaps TRBD1 (6 bases). CDR3 size: 16 residues. V was shortened by 2 bases and J by 6 bases, with 19 bases between the two germline ends. Germline loops: CDR1 SGHTA, CDR2 FQGNSA. The CDR3 DNA follows: TGTGCCAGCAGCTTAACCCAGGGGTATCTAGGGGCTGAAGCTTTCTTT. Translation gives CASSLTQGYLGAEAFF.

The chain couples TRBV10-3 to TRBJ1-2; a possible D gene is TRBD1 (6 bases). CDR3 length: 15 residues. Trimming left V 0 bases short and J 5 bases short, with 13 bases between. CDR1 ENHRY and CDR2 SYGVKD come from the germline V gene. The CDR3 sequence: CAISESRGLSYGYTF. CDR3 coding DNA: TGTGCCATCAGTGAGTCAAGGGGGTTATCGTATGGCTACACCTTC.

The chain employs TRBV15 and TRBJ2-1; TRBD1 aligns across 8 bases. This CDR3 comprises 15 residues. Germline lookup yields CDR1 LNHNV and CDR2 YYDKDF (reference sequence). After removal of 0 bases from V and 7 bases from J, the junction contained 5 bases not matched to a gene. The CDR3 DNA sequence: TGTGCCACCAGCAGAGATCAGGGGGCGGGTAATGAGCAGTTCTTC. It is translated as CATSRDQGAGNEQFF.

This clone was picked up one time. The chain has TRBV27 and TRBJ1-1; weak D call: TRBD1 (5 bases). Trimming pared 1 base from V and 1 base from J, leaving 10 bases between. This CDR3 contains 15 residues. CDR1 is MNHEY and CDR2 is SMNVEV in the germline V gene (reference sequence). The CDR3 DNA sequence: TGTGCCAGCAGTTTATGGCTGGGGCCGAACACTGAAGCTTTCTTT. It yields the protein CASSLWLGPNTEAFF.

The gene calls are TRBV19 and TRBJ1-2; 9 nucleotides align to TRBD1. V was clipped by 5 bases and J by 4 bases; unmatched bases: 8. Looked up from germline, CDR1 is LNHDA and CDR2 is SQIVND (reference sequence). CDR3 size: 15 residues. The CDR3 coding sequence is TGTGCCAGTAGTCCCGGACAGGGGTTGTTCTATGGCTACACCTTC. Amino acid sequence: CASSPGQGLFYGYTF.

The chain employs TRBV2 and TRBJ1-2; 8 bases fit TRBD1. This CDR3 has 13 residues. Trimming removed 7 bases from V and 6 bases from J; junction bases left unmatched: 7. The germline CDR1 and CDR2 sequences are SNHLY and FYNNEI. The CDR3 region has the DNA TGTGCCAGCAAAGGACAGGGAGGCGATGGCTACACCTTC. This sequence encodes CASKGQGGDGYTF.

The chain links TRBV6-6 to TRBJ1-1; the match to TRBD1 covers 8 bases. Trimming removed 4 bases from V and 5 bases from J; junction bases left unmatched: 9. Germline CDR1 reads MNHNY; CDR2 reads SVGAGI (reference sequence). CDR3 size: 15 residues. The CDR3 sequence is CASSFNQGASTEAFF. DNA of the CDR3: TGTGCCAGCAGTTTTAATCAGGGGGCGAGTACTGAAGCTTTCTTT.

The rearrangement joins TRBV5-4 to TRBJ2-5; D is undetermined. The length of the CDR3 is 15 residues. In germline, CDR1 is SGHNT, CDR2 YYREEE (reference sequence). V shed 3 bases and J shed 2 bases, with 14 bases lying between them. CDR3 region: CASSSYSLPQETQYF. The CDR3 DNA reads as TGTGCCAGCAGCTCGTACAGCTTACCTCAAGAGACCCAGTACTTC. Based on the CDR3 plus reference TRBV5-4 and TRBJ2-5, the full variable domain is ETGVTQSPTHLIKTRGQQVTLRCSSQSGHNTVSWYQQALGQGPQFIFQYYREEENGRGNFPPRFSGLQFPNYSSELNVNALELDDSALYLCASSSYSLPQETQYFGPGTRLLVL.

The V gene is TRBV19, the J gene TRBJ2-7, with 7 bases identical to TRBD1. V lost 10 bases and J lost 3; bases outside the gene matches: 24. The CDR3 extends over 18 amino acids. The germline gives CDR1 LNHDA, CDR2 SQIVND (reference sequence). The CDR3 DNA follows: TGTGCCAAATTCACACTGTTCAGACAGGGTAATTCCTACTACGAGCAGTACTTC. This translates into CAKFTLFRQGNSYYEQYF.

The gene calls are TRBV6-1 and TRBJ1-2, with a tentative D call TRBD1 (6 bases). The CDR3 spans 16 residues. V lost 0 bases, J lost 1 base, and 12 bases lay in between. Germline V gives CDR1 MNHNS, CDR2 SASEGT. CDR3 amino acids: CASSEAGQRINYGYTF. For the CDR3, the DNA is TGTGCCAGCAGTGAAGCAGGACAGCGAATTAACTATGGCTACACCTTC.

The rearrangement links TRBV19 to TRBJ1-3; D gene uncertain. Per germline, CDR1 LNHDA and CDR2 SQIVND (reference sequence). Trimming took 9 bases from V and 0 from J, leaving 9 bases between them. The CDR3 runs 13 residues. The CDR3 DNA follows: TGTGCCAGCCAGGACTTCTCTGGAAACACCATATATTTT. This encodes CASQDFSGNTIYF.